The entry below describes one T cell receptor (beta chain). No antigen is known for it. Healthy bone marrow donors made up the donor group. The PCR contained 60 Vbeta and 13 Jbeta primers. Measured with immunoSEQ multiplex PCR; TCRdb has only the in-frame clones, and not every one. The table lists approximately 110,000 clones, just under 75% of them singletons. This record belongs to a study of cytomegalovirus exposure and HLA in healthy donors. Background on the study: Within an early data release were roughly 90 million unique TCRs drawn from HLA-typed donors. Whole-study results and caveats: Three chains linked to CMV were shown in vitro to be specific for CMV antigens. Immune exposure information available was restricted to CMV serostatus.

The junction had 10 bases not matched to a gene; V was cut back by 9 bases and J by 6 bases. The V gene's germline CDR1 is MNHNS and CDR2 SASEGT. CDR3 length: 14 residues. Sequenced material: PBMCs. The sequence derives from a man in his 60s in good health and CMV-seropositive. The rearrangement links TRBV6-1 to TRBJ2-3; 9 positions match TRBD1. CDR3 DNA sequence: TGTGCCAGTACGATCCGGGACAGGGAGGATACGCAGTATTTT. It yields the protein CASTIRDREDTQYF.